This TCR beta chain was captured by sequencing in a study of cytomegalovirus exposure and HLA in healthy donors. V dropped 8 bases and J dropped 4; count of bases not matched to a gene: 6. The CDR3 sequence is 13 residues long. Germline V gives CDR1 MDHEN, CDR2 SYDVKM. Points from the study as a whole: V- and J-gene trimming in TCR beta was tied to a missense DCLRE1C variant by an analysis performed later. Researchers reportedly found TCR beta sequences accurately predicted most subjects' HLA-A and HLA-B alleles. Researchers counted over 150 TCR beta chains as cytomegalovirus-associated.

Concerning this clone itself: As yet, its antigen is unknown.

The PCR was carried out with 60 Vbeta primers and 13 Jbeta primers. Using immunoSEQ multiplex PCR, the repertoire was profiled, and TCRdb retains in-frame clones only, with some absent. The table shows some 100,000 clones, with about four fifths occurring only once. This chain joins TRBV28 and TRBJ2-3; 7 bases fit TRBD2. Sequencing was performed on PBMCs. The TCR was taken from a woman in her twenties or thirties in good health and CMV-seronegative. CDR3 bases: TGTGCCAGCGGGACTACGTCCCCAGATACGCAGTATTTT. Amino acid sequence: CASGTTSPDTQYF.